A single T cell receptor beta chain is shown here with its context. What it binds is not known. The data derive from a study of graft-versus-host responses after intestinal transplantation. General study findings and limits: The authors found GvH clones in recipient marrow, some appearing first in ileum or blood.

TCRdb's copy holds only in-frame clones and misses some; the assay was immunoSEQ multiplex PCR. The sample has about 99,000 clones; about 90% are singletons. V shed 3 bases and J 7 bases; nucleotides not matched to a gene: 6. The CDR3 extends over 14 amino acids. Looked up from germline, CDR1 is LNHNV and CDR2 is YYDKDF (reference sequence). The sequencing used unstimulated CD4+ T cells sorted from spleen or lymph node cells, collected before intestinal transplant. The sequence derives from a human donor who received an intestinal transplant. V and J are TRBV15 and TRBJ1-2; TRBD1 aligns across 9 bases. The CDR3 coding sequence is TGTGCCACCAGCAGCCGGACAGGGGATTCTGGCTACACCTTC. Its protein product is CATSSRTGDSGYTF.